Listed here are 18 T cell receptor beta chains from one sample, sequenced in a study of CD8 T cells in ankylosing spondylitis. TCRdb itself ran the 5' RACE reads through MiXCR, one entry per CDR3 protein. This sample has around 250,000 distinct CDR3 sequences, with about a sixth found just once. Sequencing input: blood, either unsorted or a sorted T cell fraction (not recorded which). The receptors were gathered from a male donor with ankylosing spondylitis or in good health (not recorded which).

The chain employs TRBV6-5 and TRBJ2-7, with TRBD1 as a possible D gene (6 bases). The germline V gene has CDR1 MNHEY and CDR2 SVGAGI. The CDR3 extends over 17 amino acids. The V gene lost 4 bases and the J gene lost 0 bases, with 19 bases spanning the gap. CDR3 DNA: TGTGCCAGCAGTTCTCTCGCCTGGGGGCTATCCTCCTACGAGCAGTACTTC. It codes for CASSSLAWGLSSYEQYF.

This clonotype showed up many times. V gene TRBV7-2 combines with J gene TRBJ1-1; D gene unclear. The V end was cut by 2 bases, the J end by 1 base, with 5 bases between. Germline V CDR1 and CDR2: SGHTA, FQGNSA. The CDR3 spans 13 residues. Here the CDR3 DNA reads TGTGCCAGCAGCTTAAACAGGAACACTGAAGCTTTCTTT. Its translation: CASSLNRNTEAFF.

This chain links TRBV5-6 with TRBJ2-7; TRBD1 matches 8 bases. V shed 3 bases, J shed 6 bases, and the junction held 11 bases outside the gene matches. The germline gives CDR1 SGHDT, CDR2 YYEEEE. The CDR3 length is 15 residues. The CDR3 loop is CASSSGQGVWGEQYF. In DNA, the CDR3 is TGTGCCAGCAGCTCCGGACAGGGAGTATGGGGCGAGCAGTACTTC. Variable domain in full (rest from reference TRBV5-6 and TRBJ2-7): DAGVTQSPTHLIKTRGQQVTLRCSPKSGHDTVSWYQQALGQGPQFIFQYYEEEERQRGNFPDRFSGHQFPNYSSELNVNALLLGDSALYLCASSSGQGVWGEQYFGPGTRLTVT.

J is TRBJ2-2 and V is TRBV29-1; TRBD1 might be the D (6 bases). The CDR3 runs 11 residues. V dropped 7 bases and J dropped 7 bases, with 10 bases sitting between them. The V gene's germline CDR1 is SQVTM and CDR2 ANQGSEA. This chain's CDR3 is CSGQGNGELFF. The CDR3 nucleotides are TGCAGCGGGCAGGGGAACGGGGAGCTGTTTTTT.

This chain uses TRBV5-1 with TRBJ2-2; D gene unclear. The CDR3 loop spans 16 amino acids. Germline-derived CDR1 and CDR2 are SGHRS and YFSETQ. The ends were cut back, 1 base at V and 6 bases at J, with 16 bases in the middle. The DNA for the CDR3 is TGCGCCAGCAGCTTGTGGTCCCCGTCAGAGGCCGGGGAGCTGTTTTTT. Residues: CASSLWSPSEAGELFF.

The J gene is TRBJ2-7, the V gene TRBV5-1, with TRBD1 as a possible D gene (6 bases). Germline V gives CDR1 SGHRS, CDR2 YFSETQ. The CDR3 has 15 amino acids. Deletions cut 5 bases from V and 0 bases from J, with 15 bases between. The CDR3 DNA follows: TGCGCCAGCAGTTATGGGACAACGGGCTCCTACGAGCAGTACTTC. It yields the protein CASSYGTTGSYEQYF.

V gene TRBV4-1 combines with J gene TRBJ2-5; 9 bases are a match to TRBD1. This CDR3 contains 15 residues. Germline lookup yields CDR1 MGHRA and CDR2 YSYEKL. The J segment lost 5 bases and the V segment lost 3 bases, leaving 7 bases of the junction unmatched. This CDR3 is CASSHHRGRWETQYF. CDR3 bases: TGCGCCAGCAGCCACCACAGGGGGCGATGGGAGACCCAGTACTTC.

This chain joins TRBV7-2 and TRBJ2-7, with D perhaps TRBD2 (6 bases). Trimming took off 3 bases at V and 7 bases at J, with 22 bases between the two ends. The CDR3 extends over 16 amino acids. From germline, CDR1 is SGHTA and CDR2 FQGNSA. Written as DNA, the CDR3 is TGTGCCAGCAGCTTCCTAGCGATAGCGTTCCCTCAAGAGCAGTACTTC. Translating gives CASSFLAIAFPQEQYF.

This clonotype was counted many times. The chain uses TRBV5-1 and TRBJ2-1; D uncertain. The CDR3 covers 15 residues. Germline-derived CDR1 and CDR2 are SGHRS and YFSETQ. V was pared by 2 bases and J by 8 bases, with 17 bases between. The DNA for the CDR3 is TGCGCCAGCAGCTTAACAGCGCCTCTGATCGATGAGCAGTTCTTC. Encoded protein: CASSLTAPLIDEQFF.

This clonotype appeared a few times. The CDR3 coding sequence is TGTGCCAGCAGTTTCATACAGAGCTCCTACAATGAGCAGTTCTTC. This codes for CASSFIQSSYNEQFF. This sequence joins TRBV27 and TRBJ2-1; no clear D. Per germline, CDR1 MNHEY and CDR2 SMNVEV (reference sequence). V dropped 3 bases and J dropped 0 bases, with 9 bases sitting between them. This CDR3 contains 15 residues.

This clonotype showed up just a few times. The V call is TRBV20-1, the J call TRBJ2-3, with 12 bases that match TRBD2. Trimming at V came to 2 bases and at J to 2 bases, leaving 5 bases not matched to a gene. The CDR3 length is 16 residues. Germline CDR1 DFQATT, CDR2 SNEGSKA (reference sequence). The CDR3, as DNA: TGCAGTGCTAGATGGACTAGCGGGATCACCACAGATACGCAGTATTTT. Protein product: CSARWTSGITTDTQYF.

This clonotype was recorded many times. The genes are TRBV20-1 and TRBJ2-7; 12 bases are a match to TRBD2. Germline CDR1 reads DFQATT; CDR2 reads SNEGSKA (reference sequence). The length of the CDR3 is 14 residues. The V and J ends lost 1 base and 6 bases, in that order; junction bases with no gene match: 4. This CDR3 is CSARGLAGVVEQYF. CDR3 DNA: TGCAGTGCTAGAGGACTAGCGGGAGTGGTCGAGCAGTACTTC.

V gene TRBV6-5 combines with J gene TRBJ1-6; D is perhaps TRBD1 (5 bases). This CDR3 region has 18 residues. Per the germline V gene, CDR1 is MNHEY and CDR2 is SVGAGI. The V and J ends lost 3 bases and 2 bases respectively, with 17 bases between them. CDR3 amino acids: CASSYYVGETTYNSPLHF. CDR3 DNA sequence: TGTGCCAGCAGTTATTATGTGGGGGAAACGACCTATAATTCACCCCTCCACTTT.

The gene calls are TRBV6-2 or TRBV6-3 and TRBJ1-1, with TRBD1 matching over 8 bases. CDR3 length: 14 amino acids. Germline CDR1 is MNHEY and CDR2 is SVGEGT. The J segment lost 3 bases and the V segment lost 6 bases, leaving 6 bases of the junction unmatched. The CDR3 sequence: CASSEGQAYTEAFF. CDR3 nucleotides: TGTGCCAGCAGCGAGGGACAGGCCTACACTGAAGCTTTCTTT.

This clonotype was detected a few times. CDR3 DNA sequence: TGCAGTGCTAGAGATTCTGGGGGTGGTTACGAGCAGTACTTC. As protein: CSARDSGGGYEQYF. The rearrangement joins TRBV20-1 to TRBJ2-7; D is possibly TRBD1 or TRBD2 (5 bases each). V was pared by 0 bases and J by 4 bases, with 13 bases between. The CDR3 totals 14 residues. Germline-derived CDR1 and CDR2 are DFQATT and SNEGSKA (reference sequence).

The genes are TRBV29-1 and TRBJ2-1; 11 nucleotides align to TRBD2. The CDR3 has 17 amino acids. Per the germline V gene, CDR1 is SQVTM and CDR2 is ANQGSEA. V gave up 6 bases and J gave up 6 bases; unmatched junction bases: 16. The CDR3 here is CSVRPQGSGRAFNEQFF. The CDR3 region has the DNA TGCAGCGTGAGACCCCAGGGTAGCGGGAGGGCCTTCAATGAGCAGTTCTTC.

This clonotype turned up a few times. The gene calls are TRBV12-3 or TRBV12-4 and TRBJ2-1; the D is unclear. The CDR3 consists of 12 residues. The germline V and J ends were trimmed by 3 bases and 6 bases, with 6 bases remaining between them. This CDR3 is CASSFSSNEQFF. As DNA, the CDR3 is TGTGCCAGCAGTTTTAGTAGCAATGAGCAGTTCTTC.

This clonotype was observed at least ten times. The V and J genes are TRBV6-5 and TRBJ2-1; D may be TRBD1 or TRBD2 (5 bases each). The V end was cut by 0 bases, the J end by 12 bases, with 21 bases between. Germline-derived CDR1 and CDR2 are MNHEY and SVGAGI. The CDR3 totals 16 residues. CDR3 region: CASSYSRRPGFYSQFF. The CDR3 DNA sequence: TGTGCCAGCAGTTACTCGAGGAGGCCAGGGTTTTACTCGCAGTTCTTC.